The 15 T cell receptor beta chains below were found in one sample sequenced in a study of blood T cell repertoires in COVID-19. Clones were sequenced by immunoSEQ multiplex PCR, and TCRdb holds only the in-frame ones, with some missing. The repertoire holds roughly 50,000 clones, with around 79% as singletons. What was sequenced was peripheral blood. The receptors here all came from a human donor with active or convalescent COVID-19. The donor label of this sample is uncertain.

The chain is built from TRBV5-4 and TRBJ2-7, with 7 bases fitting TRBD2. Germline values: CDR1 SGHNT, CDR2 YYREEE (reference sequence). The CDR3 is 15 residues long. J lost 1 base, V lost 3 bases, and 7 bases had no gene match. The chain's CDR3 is CASSSWAGASYEQYF. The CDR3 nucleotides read TGTGCCAGCAGCTCCTGGGCGGGAGCTTCCTACGAGCAGTACTTC.

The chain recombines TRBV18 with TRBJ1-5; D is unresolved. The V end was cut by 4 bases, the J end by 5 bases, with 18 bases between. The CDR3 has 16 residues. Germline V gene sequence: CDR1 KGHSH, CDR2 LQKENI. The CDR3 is CASSLTPGGSDQPQHF. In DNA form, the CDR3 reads TGTGCCAGCTCACTTACCCCGGGAGGGAGTGATCAGCCCCAGCATTTT.

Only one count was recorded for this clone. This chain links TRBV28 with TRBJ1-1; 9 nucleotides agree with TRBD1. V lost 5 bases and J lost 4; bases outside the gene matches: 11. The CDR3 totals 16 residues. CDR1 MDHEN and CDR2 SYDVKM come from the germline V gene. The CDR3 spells CASSTSGTGYATEAFF. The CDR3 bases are TGTGCCAGCAGTACCTCCGGGACAGGGTACGCCACTGAAGCTTTCTTT.

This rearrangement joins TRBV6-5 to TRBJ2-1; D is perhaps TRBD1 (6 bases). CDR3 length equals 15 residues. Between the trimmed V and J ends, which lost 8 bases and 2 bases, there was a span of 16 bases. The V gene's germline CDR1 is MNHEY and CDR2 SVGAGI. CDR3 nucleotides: TGTGCCAGCGCACGCAGGGGCCCCCCCTACAATGAGCAGTTCTTC. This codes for CASARRGPPYNEQFF.

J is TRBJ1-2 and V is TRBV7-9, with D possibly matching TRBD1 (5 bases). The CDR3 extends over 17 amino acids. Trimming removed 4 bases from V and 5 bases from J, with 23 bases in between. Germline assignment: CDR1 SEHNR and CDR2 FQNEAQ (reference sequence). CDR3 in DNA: TGTGCCAGCAGCTCCCAGCGGGGGGAGGACGGGGGTTATGGCTACACCTTC. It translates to CASSSQRGEDGGYGYTF.

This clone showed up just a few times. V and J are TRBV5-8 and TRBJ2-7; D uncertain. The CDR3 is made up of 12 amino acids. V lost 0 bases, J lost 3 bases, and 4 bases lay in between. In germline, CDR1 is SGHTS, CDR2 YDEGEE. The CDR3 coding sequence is TGTGCCAGCAGCTTGGGTCTCTACGAGCAGTACTTC. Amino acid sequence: CASSLGLYEQYF.

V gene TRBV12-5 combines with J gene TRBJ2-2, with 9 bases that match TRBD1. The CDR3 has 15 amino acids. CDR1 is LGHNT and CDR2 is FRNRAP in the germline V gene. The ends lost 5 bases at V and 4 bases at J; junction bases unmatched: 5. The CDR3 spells CASGTGQGSTGELFF. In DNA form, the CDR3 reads TGTGCTAGTGGTACTGGACAGGGGTCCACCGGGGAGCTGTTTTTT.

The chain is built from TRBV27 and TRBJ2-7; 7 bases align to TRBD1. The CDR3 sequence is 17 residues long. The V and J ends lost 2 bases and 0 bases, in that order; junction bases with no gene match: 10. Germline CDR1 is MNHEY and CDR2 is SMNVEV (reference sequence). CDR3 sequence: CASSLKWGQHYSYEQYF. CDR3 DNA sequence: TGTGCCAGCAGTTTAAAATGGGGACAGCATTACTCCTACGAGCAGTACTTC.

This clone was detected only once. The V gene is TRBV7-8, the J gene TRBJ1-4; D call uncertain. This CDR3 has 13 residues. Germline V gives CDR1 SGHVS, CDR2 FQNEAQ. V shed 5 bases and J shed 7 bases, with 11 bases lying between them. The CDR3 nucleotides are TGTGCCAGCAGCCAGAGATTCCGTGAAAAACTGTTTTTT. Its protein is CASSQRFREKLFF.

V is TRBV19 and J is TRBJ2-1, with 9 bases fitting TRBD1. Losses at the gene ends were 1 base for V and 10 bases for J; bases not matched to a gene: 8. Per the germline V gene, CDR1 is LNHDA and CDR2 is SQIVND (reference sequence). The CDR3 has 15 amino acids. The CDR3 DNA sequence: TGTGCCAGTAGTATAGGGGGACAGGGAGCATGGGAGCAGTTCTTC. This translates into CASSIGGQGAWEQFF.

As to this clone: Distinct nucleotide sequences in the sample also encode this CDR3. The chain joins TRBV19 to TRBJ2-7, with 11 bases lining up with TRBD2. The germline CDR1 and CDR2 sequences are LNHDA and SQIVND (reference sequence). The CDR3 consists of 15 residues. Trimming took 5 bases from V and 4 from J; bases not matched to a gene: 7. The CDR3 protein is CASSPTSGRGYEQYF. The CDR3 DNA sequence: TGTGCCAGTAGTCCAACTAGCGGGAGAGGATACGAGCAGTACTTC.

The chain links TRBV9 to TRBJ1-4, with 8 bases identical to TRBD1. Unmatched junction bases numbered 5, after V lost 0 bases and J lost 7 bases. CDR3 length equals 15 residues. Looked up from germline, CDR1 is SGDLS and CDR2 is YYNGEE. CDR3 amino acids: CASSVDQGASEKLFF. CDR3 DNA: TGTGCCAGCAGCGTAGACCAGGGGGCCAGTGAAAAACTGTTTTTT.

The CDR3 bases are TGTGCCAGCAGCCAGCGGGAGGGCCCCTACGAGCAGTACTTC. It codes for CASSQREGPYEQYF. This chain uses TRBV7-2 with TRBJ2-7; TRBD2 matches at 10 bases. Germline CDR1 reads SGHTA; CDR2 reads FQGNSA. The V segment lost 5 bases and the J segment 2 bases; nucleotides outside the gene matches: 3. This CDR3 has 14 residues.

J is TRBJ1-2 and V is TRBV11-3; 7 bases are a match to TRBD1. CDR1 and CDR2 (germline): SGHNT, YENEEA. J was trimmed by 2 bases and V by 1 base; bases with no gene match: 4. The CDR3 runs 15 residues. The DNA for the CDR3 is TGTGCCAGCAGCTTAGGTGCGACAGGGAACTATGGCTACACCTTC. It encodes CASSLGATGNYGYTF.

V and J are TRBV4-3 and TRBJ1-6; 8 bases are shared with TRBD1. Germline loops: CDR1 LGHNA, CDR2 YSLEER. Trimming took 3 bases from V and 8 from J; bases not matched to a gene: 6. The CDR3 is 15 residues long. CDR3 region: CASSHYRGMDSPLHF. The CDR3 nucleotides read TGCGCCAGCAGCCACTACAGGGGGATGGATTCACCCCTCCACTTT.